Listed below are T cell receptor beta chains from one sample, sequenced in a study of T cells after posttransplantation cyclophosphamide. Sequencing was performed with immunoSEQ multiplex PCR; in TCRdb, only in-frame clones are kept and a portion is missing. The table has 20,000 or so clones, over 65% seen once. Specimen: PBMCs, collected after an allogeneic stem cell transplant with post-transplant cyclophosphamide. The source of these receptors is a male patient aged 30 to 40 who received an allogeneic stem cell transplant from a related donor, was CMV-positive, and had acute GVHD only. Some T cells may be the graft donor's. CDR3s include the opening cysteine and the closing phenylalanine or tryptophan. A D gene is named only where the DNA matches it firmly.

d_gene: NA
v_gene: TRBV15
len: 15
CDR3aa: CATSRDRQVGGELFF

d_gene: NA
v_gene: TRBV5-1
len: 14
CDR3aa: CASSQTQGNTEAFF

d_gene: NA
v_gene: TRBV7-2
len: 18
CDR3aa: CASRPHRGVIPSTDTQYF

d_gene: NA
v_gene: TRBV5-4
len: 13
CDR3aa: CASSSSPFTEAFF

d_gene: NA
v_gene: TRBV5-4
len: 12
CDR3aa: CASRRDSNTQYF

d_gene: NA
v_gene: TRBV29-1
len: 13
CDR3aa: CSAVVWGGHEQYF

d_gene: NA
v_gene: TRBV19
len: 16
CDR3aa: CASSIYSGGGADEQYF

d_gene: NA
v_gene: TRBV5-6
len: 15
CDR3aa: CASSLAGASNQPQHF

d_gene: NA
v_gene: TRBV10-3
len: 13
CDR3aa: CAITSAQQGEAFF

d_gene: NA
v_gene: TRBV11-2
len: 12
CDR3aa: CASSLGRGPQHF

d_gene: TRBD2
v_gene: TRBV7-2
len: 16
CDR3aa: CASSFSASGGTDTQYF

d_gene: NA
v_gene: TRBV6-5
len: 14
CDR3aa: CASRGRIGGHEQYF

d_gene: TRBD1
v_gene: TRBV6-5
len: 12
CDR3aa: CASRDRGRGYTF

d_gene: TRBD2
v_gene: TRBV5-1
len: 15
CDR3aa: CASSPGLAGMETQYF

d_gene: TRBD2
v_gene: TRBV7-6
len: 16
CDR3aa: CASSFGPSGDSGELFF

d_gene: TRBD2
v_gene: TRBV16
len: 14
CDR3aa: CASSLTSDSYEQYF